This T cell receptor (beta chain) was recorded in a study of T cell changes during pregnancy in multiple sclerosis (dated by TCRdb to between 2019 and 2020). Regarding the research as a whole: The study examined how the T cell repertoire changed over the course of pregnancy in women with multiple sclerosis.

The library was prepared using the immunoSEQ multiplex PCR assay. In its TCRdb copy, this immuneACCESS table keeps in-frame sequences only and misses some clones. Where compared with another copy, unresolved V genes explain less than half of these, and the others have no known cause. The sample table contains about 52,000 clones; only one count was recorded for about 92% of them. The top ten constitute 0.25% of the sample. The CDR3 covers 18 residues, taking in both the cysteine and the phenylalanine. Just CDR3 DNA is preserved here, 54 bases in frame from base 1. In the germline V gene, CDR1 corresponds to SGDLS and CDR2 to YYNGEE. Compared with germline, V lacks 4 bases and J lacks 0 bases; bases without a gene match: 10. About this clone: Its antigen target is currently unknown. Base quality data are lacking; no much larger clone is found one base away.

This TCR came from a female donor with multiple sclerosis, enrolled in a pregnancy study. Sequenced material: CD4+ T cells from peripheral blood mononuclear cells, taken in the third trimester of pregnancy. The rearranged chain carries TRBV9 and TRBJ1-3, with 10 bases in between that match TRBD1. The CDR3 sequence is CASSREGTGAGSGNTIYF. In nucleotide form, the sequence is TGTGCCAGCAGCCGAGAGGGGACAGGGGCCGGCTCTGGAAACACCATATATTTT. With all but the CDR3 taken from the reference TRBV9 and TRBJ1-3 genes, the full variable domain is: DSGVTQTPKHLITATGQRVTLRCSPRSGDLSVYWYQQSLDQGLQFLIQYYNGEERAKGNILERFSAQQFPDLHSELNLSSLELGDSALYFCASSREGTGAGSGNTIYFGEGSWLTVV.